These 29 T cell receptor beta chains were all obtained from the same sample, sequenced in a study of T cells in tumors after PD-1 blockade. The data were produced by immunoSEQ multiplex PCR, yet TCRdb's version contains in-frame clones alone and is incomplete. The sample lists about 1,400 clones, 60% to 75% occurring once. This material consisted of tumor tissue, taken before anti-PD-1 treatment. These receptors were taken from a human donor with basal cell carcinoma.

The CDR3 reads CASSLRTGAIAGANVLTF. The CDR3 DNA is TGCGCCAGCAGCTTAAGGACAGGGGCCATTGCTGGGGCCAACGTCCTGACTTTC. The chain uses TRBV5-1 and TRBJ2-6; 9 bases fit TRBD1. CDR3 length: 18 residues. The ends lost 2 bases at V and 2 bases at J; junction bases unmatched: 8. Germline V CDR1 and CDR2: SGHRS, YFSETQ.

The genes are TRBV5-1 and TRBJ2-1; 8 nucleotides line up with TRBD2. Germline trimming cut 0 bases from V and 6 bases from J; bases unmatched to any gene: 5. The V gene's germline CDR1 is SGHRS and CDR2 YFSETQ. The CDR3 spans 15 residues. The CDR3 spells CASSLAMAGGNEQFF. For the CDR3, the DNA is TGCGCCAGCAGCTTGGCCATGGCGGGGGGCAATGAGCAGTTCTTC.

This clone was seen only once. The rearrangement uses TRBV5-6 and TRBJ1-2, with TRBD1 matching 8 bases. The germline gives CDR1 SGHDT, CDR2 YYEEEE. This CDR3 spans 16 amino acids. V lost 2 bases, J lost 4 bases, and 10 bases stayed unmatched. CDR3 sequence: CASSLGQGRPIYGYTF. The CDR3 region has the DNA TGTGCCAGCAGCTTAGGACAGGGCCGGCCCATCTATGGCTACACCTTC.

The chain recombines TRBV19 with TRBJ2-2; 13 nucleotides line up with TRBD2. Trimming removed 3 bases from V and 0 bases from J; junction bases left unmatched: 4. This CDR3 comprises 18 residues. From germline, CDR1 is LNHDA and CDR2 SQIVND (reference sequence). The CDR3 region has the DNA TGTGCCAGTAGTATCCTCGGACTAGCGGGGGCGAACACCGGGGAGCTGTTTTTT. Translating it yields CASSILGLAGANTGELFF.

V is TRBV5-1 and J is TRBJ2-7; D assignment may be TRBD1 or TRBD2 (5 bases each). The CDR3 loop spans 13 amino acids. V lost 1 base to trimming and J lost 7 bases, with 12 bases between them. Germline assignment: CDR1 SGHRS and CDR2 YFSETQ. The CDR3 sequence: CASSLLPGSEQYF. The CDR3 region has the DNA TGCGCCAGCAGCTTGTTGCCAGGGAGTGAGCAGTACTTC. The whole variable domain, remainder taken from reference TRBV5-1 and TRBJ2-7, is KAGVTQTPRYLIKTRGQQVTLSCSPISGHRSVSWYQQTPGQGLQFLFEYFSETQRNKGNFPGRFSGRQFSNSRSEMNVSTLELGDSALYLCASSLLPGSEQYFGPGTRLTVT.

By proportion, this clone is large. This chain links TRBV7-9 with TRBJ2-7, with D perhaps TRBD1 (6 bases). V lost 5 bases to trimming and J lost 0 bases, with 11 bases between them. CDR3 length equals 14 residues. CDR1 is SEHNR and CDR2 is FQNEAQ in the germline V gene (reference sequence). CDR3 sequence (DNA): TGTGCCAGCAGCCTCGGACAGAACTCCTACGAGCAGTACTTC. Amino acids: CASSLGQNSYEQYF.

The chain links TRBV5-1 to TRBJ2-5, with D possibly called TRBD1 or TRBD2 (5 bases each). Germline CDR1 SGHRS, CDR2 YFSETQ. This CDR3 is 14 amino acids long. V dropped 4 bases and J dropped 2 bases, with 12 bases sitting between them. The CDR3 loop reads CASSLGTLQETQYF. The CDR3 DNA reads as TGCGCCAGCAGCCTCGGGACGTTACAAGAGACCCAGTACTTC.

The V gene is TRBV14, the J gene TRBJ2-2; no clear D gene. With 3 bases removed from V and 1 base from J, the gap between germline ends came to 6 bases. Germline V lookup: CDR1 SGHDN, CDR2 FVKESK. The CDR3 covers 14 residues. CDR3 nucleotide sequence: TGTGCCAGCAGCCACGAGTGGAACACCGGGGAGCTGTTTTTT. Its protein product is CASSHEWNTGELFF. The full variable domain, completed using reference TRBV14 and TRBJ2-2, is EAGVTQFPSHSVIEKGQTVTLRCDPISGHDNLYWYRRVMGKEIKFLLHFVKESKQDESGMPNNRFLAERTGGTYSTLKVQPAELEDSGVYFCASSHEWNTGELFFGEGSRLTVL.

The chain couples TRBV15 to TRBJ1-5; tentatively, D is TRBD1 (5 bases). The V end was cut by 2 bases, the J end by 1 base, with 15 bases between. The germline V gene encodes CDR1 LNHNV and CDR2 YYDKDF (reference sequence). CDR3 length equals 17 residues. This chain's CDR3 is CATSRRPGTASNQPQHF. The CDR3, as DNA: TGTGCCACCAGCAGACGGCCGGGGACGGCAAGCAATCAGCCCCAGCATTTT.

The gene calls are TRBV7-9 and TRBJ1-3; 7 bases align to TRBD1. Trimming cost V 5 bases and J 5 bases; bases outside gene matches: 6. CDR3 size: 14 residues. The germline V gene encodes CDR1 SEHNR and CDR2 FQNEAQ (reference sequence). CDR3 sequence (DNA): TGTGCCAGCAGCCCCACAGGGGCAAGAAACACCATATATTTT. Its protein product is CASSPTGARNTIYF. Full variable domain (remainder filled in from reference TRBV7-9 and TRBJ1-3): DTGVSQNPRHKITKRGQNVTFRCDPISEHNRLYWYRQTLGQGPEFLTYFQNEAQLEKSRLLSDRFSAERPKGSFSTLEIQRTEQGDSAMYLCASSPTGARNTIYFGEGSWLTVV.

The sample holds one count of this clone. The CDR3 DNA is TGCGCCAGCAGCTTAGGGACAGTGAATAATTCACCCCTCCACTTT. Amino acid sequence: CASSLGTVNNSPLHF. The J gene is TRBJ1-6, the V gene TRBV5-1, with TRBD1 matching over 7 bases. Trimming cost V 2 bases and J 5 bases; bases outside gene matches: 4. In germline, CDR1 is SGHRS, CDR2 YFSETQ. The length of the CDR3 is 15 residues.

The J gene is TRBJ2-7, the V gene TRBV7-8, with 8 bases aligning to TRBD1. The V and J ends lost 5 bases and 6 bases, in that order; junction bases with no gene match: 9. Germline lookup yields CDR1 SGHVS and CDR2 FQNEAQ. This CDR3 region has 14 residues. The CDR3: CASSLGQGGAEQYF. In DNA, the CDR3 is TGTGCCAGCAGCCTAGGACAGGGAGGCGCCGAGCAGTACTTC.

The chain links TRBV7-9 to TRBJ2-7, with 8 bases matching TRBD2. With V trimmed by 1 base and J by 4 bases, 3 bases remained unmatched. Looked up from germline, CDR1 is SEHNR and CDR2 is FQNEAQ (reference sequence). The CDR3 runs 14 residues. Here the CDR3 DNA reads TGTGCCAGCAGCTTAGAAGGCGGGGGGTACGAGCAGTACTTC. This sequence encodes CASSLEGGGYEQYF.

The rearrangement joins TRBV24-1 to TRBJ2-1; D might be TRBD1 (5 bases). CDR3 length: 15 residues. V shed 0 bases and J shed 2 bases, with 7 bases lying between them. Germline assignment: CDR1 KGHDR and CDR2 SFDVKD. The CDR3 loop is CATSDLRGTYNEQFF. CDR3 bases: TGTGCCACCAGTGATTTGAGGGGCACCTACAATGAGCAGTTCTTC.

The CDR3 loop is CASGAGGDYEQYF. The CDR3 DNA follows: TGCGCCAGCGGCGCAGGGGGCGACTACGAGCAGTACTTC. The V gene is TRBV5-1, the J gene TRBJ2-7, with 8 bases aligning to TRBD1. V lost 7 bases and J lost 3; bases outside the gene matches: 6. From germline, CDR1 is SGHRS and CDR2 YFSETQ. The CDR3 has 13 amino acids.

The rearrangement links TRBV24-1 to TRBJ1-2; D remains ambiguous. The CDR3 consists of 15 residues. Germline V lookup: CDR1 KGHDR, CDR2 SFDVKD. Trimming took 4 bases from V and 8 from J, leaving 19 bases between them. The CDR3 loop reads CATSDARKGMSGYTF. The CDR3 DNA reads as TGTGCCACCAGTGACGCTCGCAAGGGAATGAGCGGCTACACCTTC.

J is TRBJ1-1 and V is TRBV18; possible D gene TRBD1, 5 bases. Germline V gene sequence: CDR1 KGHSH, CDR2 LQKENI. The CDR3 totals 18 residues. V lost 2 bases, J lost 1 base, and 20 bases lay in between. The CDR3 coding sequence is TGTGCCAGCTCACCAAATCAAGGAGGGGCTGGGGGGAACACTGAAGCTTTCTTT. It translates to CASSPNQGGAGGNTEAFF.

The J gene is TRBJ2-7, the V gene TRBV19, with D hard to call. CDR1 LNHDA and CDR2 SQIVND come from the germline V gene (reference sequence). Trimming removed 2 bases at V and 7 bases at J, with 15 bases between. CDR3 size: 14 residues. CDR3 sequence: CASSISPVSKEQYF. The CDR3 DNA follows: TGTGCCAGTAGTATATCTCCTGTAAGCAAGGAGCAGTACTTC.

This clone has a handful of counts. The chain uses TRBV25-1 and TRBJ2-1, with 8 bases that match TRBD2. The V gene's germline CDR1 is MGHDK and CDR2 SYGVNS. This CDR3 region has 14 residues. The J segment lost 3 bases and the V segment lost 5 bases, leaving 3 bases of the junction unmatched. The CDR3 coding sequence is TGTGCCAGCAGTCTAGCGGGTTACTACAATGAGCAGTTCTTC. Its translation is CASSLAGYYNEQFF.

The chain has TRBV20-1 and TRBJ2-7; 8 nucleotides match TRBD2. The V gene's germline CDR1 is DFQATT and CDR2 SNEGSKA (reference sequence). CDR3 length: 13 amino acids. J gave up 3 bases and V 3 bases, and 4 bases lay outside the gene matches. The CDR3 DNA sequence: TGCAGTGCTAGTTCCGGGAGGGACTACGAGCAGTACTTC. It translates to CSASSGRDYEQYF.

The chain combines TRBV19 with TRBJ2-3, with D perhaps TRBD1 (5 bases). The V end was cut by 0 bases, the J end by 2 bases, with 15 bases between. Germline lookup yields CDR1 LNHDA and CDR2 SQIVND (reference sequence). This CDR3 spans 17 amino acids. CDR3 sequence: CASSIDFGRDTTDTQYF. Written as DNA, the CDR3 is TGTGCCAGTAGTATAGATTTCGGCAGGGATACCACAGATACGCAGTATTTT.

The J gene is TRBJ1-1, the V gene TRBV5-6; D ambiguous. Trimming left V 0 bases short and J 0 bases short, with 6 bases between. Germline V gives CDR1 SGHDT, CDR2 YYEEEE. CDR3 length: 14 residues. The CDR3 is CASSLGRLNTEAFF. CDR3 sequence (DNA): TGTGCCAGCAGCTTGGGGCGGTTGAACACTGAAGCTTTCTTT.

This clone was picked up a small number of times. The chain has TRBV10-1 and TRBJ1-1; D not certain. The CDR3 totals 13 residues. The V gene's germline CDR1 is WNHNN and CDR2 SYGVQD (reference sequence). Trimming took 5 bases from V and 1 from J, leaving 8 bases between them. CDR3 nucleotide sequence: TGCGCCAGCAGTTGGGCCTCGAACACTGAAGCTTTCTTT. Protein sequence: CASSWASNTEAFF.

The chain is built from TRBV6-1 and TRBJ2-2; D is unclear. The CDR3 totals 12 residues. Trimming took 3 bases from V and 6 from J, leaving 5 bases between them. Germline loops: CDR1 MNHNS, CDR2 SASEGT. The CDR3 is CASSDFSGELFF. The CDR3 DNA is TGTGCCAGCAGTGATTTTTCCGGGGAGCTGTTTTTT.

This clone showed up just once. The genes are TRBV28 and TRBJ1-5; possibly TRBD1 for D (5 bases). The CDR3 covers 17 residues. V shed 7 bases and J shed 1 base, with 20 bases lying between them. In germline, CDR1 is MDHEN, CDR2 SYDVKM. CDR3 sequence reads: CASIRTYSRGSNQPQHF. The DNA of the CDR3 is TGTGCCAGCATTAGGACATACTCTCGAGGGAGCAATCAGCCCCAGCATTTT.

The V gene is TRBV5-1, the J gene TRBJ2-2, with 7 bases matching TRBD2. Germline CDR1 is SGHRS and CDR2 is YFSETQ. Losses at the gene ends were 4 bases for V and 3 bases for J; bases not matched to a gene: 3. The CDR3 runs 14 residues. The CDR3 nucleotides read TGCGCCAGCAGCCGGGACTATTACACCGGGGAGCTGTTTTTT. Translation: CASSRDYYTGELFF. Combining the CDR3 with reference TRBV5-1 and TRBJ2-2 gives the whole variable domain KAGVTQTPRYLIKTRGQQVTLSCSPISGHRSVSWYQQTPGQGLQFLFEYFSETQRNKGNFPGRFSGRQFSNSRSEMNVSTLELGDSALYLCASSRDYYTGELFFGEGSRLTVL.

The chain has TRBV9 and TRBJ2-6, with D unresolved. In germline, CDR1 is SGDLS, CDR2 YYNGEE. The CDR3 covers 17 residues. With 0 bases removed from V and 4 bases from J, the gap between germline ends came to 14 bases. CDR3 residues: CASSVARHHGGANVLTF. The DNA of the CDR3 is TGTGCCAGCAGCGTAGCCCGACACCACGGAGGGGCCAACGTCCTGACTTTC.

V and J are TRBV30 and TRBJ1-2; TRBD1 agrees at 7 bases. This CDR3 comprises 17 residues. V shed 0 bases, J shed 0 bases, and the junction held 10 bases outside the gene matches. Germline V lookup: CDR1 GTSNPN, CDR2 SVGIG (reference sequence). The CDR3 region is CAWSVPGGIVANYGYTF. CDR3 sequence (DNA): TGTGCCTGGAGTGTGCCAGGGGGGATAGTTGCTAACTATGGCTACACCTTC.

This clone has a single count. The chain's CDR3 is CASSGQAQGIRDYGYTF. CDR3 coding DNA: TGTGCCAGCAGTGGTCAAGCTCAGGGGATTCGGGACTATGGCTACACCTTC. The chain links TRBV25-1 to TRBJ1-2, with TRBD1 as a possible D gene (6 bases). Germline assignment: CDR1 MGHDK and CDR2 SYGVNS. The V and J ends lost 4 bases and 3 bases respectively, with 21 bases between them. CDR3 length: 17 residues.